What follows describes a single T cell receptor beta chain. These data are taken from a study of control samples from healthy donors and cancer patients. The table came from immunoSEQ multiplex PCR; TCRdb's copy has only in-frame clones and leaves some out. Here the sample spans 400,000 to 450,000 clones, about nine tenths being singletons. With 7 bases removed from V and 5 bases from J, the gap between germline ends came to 14 bases. The CDR3 is 12 residues long. The germline V gene encodes CDR1 SQVTM and CDR2 ANQGSEA. This TCR derives from a middle-aged man with head and neck cancer. The gene calls are TRBV29-1 and TRBJ1-1; D is perhaps TRBD1 (6 bases). Sequenced input: PBMCs. Here the CDR3 DNA reads TGCAGCGGACTCGGACAGTCAACTGAAGCTTTCTTT. Translated, it gives CSGLGQSTEAFF. Supplemented by reference TRBV29-1 and TRBJ1-1, the full variable domain reads SAVISQKPSRDICQRGTSLTIQCQVDSQVTMMFWYRQQPGQSLTLIATANQGSEATYESGFVIDKFPISRPNLTFSTLTVSNMSPEDSSIYLCSGLGQSTEAFFGQGTRLTVV.